This entry lists 24 T cell receptor beta chains sequenced from one sample in a study of PD-L1 blockade in urothelial cancer. Produced via immunoSEQ multiplex PCR; TCRdb's table is partial and in-frame only. The sample lists 75,000 to 90,000 clones; 82% were seen once. The sample here was PBMCs, taken around atezolizumab (anti-PD-L1) treatment. These receptors originate from a man in his 70s with urothelial cancer.

V usage is TRBV29-1 and J usage is TRBJ2-5; TRBD2 matches 7 bases. With V trimmed by 5 bases and J by 2 bases, 5 bases remained unmatched. This CDR3 region has 13 residues. CDR1 is SQVTM and CDR2 is ANQGSEA in the germline V gene. CDR3 nucleotides: TGCAGCGTTTATGGCGGGGGACAAGAGACCCAGTACTTC. Protein product: CSVYGGGQETQYF.

This chain connects TRBV19 to TRBJ2-1, with 13 positions matching TRBD2. This CDR3 region has 17 residues. With 5 bases clipped from V and 7 bases from J, the junction kept 11 bases outside the gene matches. Germline CDR1 LNHDA, CDR2 SQIVND (reference sequence). DNA for the CDR3: TGTGCCAGTAGTTCAAAGAACCCGGGACTAGCGGGGAATGAGCAGTTCTTC. Amino acids: CASSSKNPGLAGNEQFF.

The chain couples TRBV18 to TRBJ1-5; TRBD1 matches at 10 bases. V was pared by 4 bases and J by 5 bases, with 5 bases of the junction left unmatched. Germline values: CDR1 KGHSH, CDR2 LQKENI. The CDR3 is 15 amino acids. CDR3 region: CASSLSGTGDQPQHF. CDR3 in DNA: TGTGCCAGCTCACTTTCCGGGACAGGGGATCAGCCCCAGCATTTT. The full variable domain, its missing parts supplied by reference TRBV18 and TRBJ1-5, is NAGVMQNPRHLVRRRGQEARLRCSPMKGHSHVYWYRQLPEEGLKFMVYLQKENIIDESGMPKERFSAEFPKEGPSILRIQQVVRGDSAAYFCASSLSGTGDQPQHFGDGTRLSIL.

This clone was seen just once. J is TRBJ2-5 and V is TRBV12-5, with D possibly TRBD1 on 6 matching bases. CDR1 LGHNT and CDR2 FRNRAP come from the germline V gene. This CDR3 is 16 amino acids long. Between the trimmed V and J ends, which lost 6 bases and 4 bases, there was a span of 21 bases. In DNA form, the CDR3 reads TGTGCTAGTGGCTACCCCCTTAACAGGGACCCAGAGACCCAGTACTTC. Its translation: CASGYPLNRDPETQYF.

V is TRBV5-5 and J is TRBJ2-2; the match to TRBD2 covers 10 bases. CDR3 length: 16 residues. V gave up 4 bases and J gave up 6 bases; unmatched junction bases: 9. Per germline, CDR1 SGHKS and CDR2 YYEKEE (reference sequence). The DNA of the CDR3 is TGTGCCAGCAGCGGGCTAGCGGGAGTATACGCCGGGGAGCTGTTTTTT. It codes for CASSGLAGVYAGELFF. Variable domain in full (rest from reference TRBV5-5 and TRBJ2-2): DAGVTQSPTHLIKTRGQQVTLRCSPISGHKSVSWYQQVLGQGPQFIFQYYEKEERGRGNFPDRFSARQFPNYSSELNVNALLLGDSALYLCASSGLAGVYAGELFFGEGSRLTVL.

The V call is TRBV18, the J call TRBJ1-4; no definite D call. The V end lost 3 bases, the J end lost 0 bases, and 11 bases lay between the germline ends. The CDR3 contains 16 residues. Germline CDR1 is KGHSH and CDR2 is LQKENI. This CDR3 is CASSPDRDATNEKLFF. CDR3 DNA sequence: TGTGCCAGCTCACCCGACCGGGATGCAACTAATGAAAAACTGTTTTTT.

This clone was seen ten or more times. The chain couples TRBV19 to TRBJ2-1; TRBD1 is a possible D gene (5 bases). Trimming took 0 bases from V and 7 from J, leaving 19 bases between them. Germline lookup yields CDR1 LNHDA and CDR2 SQIVND (reference sequence). CDR3 length: 17 amino acids. The CDR3 spells CASSIERRPRVGNEQFF. The CDR3 region has the DNA TGTGCCAGTAGTATAGAGCGCAGACCCAGGGTGGGGAATGAGCAGTTCTTC.

This chain connects TRBV2 to TRBJ1-1; D remains ambiguous. The CDR3 has 13 amino acids. Trimming removed 4 bases from V and 3 bases from J, with 9 bases in between. The V gene's germline CDR1 is SNHLY and CDR2 FYNNEI. The DNA for the CDR3 is TGTGCCAGCAGTGGCACGGGGTACACTGAAGCTTTCTTT. This translates into CASSGTGYTEAFF.

This clone has a single count. The V and J genes are TRBV11-2 and TRBJ2-3, with D perhaps matching TRBD1 (6 bases). V was clipped by 1 base and J by 1 base, with 12 bases between them. The CDR3 is 16 residues long. Germline values: CDR1 SGHAT, CDR2 FQNNGV. CDR3 sequence (DNA): TGTGCCAGCAGCTTAGGCGTGGGGGCCCGCACAGATACGCAGTATTTT. Protein sequence: CASSLGVGARTDTQYF.

The J gene is TRBJ2-3, the V gene TRBV5-4, with 12 bases identical to TRBD2. This CDR3 contains 15 residues. Germline CDR1 SGHNT, CDR2 YYREEE (reference sequence). The V gene end was trimmed by 3 bases and the J gene end by 7 bases; junction bases not matched to a gene: 6. The CDR3 is CASSSGLAGLYTQYF. The CDR3 bases are TGTGCCAGCAGCTCCGGACTAGCGGGACTTTATACGCAGTATTTT.

This chain links TRBV6-5 with TRBJ1-1; the match to TRBD1 covers 8 bases. After removal of 6 bases from V and 14 bases from J, the junction contained 17 bases not matched to a gene. The CDR3 consists of 14 residues. Germline V gene data show CDR1 as MNHEY and CDR2 as SVGAGI. DNA for the CDR3: TGTGCCAGCAGACTGGACAGGGCCCCTAGACCCACCTTCTTT. This encodes CASRLDRAPRPTFF.

This chain connects TRBV11-2 to TRBJ2-5; D unclear. The CDR3 is 13 residues long. The ends were cut back, 4 bases at V and 5 bases at J, with 11 bases in the middle. Germline values: CDR1 SGHAT, CDR2 FQNNGV. The DNA for the CDR3 is TGTGCCAGCAGCTCCCCCCAGGTGGAGACCCAGTACTTC. This codes for CASSSPQVETQYF.

This sequence joins TRBV19 and TRBJ1-1, with TRBD1 matching 7 bases. The CDR3 has 12 residues. The trim removed 4 bases at V and 11 bases at J, leaving 7 bases unmatched. Germline V gene sequence: CDR1 LNHDA, CDR2 SQIVND (reference sequence). CDR3 region: CASSTPTGSAFF. The CDR3 DNA sequence: TGTGCCAGTAGTACCCCGACAGGGTCTGCTTTCTTT.

The chain links TRBV10-3 to TRBJ2-6, with D maybe TRBD2 (6 bases). The CDR3 is 19 residues long. Looked up from germline, CDR1 is ENHRY and CDR2 is SYGVKD. V was pared by 3 bases and J by 0 bases, with 18 bases between. The CDR3 loop is CAISDPEGQGSSGANVLTF. In DNA form, the CDR3 reads TGTGCCATCAGTGACCCGGAGGGGCAGGGTAGCTCTGGGGCCAACGTCCTGACTTTC.

V is TRBV7-3 and J is TRBJ1-2; 9 positions agree with TRBD1. In germline, CDR1 is SGHTA, CDR2 FQGTGA. The CDR3 runs to 13 residues. V gave up 4 bases and J gave up 4 bases; unmatched junction bases: 1. CDR3 residues: CASSSGQGYGYTF. The CDR3, as DNA: TGTGCCAGCAGCTCGGGACAGGGCTATGGCTACACCTTC.

V usage is TRBV5-5 and J usage is TRBJ2-1; the D is unclear. Trimming left V 1 base short and J 3 bases short, with 5 bases between. Germline CDR1 and CDR2: SGHKS and YYEKEE (reference sequence). The CDR3 runs 13 residues. CDR3 in DNA: TGTGCCAGCAGCTTGATCCTCTACAATGAGCAGTTCTTC. This codes for CASSLILYNEQFF.

This clone appeared once. The gene calls are TRBV15 and TRBJ1-1, with D hard to call. The V end lost 7 bases, the J end lost 2 bases, and 14 bases lay between the germline ends. CDR1 and CDR2 from the germline V gene are LNHNV and YYDKDF (reference sequence). The CDR3 extends over 14 amino acids. The CDR3 spells CATTLGGLNTEAFF. CDR3 bases: TGTGCCACCACTTTAGGAGGGCTTAACACTGAAGCTTTCTTT.

V and J are TRBV7-8 and TRBJ1-2; a weak D match, TRBD1 (5 bases). CDR3 length equals 15 residues. Trimming left V 2 bases short and J 0 bases short, with 10 bases between. Germline V gene sequence: CDR1 SGHVS, CDR2 FQNEAQ. Written as DNA, the CDR3 is TGTGCCAGCAGCTTATCTTCGACAGCTAACTATGGCTACACCTTC. It yields the protein CASSLSSTANYGYTF.

The chain joins TRBV25-1 to TRBJ2-1; 9 bases fit TRBD2. Trimming removed 4 bases from V and 0 bases from J; junction bases left unmatched: 7. There are 17 residues in the CDR3. Germline V CDR1 and CDR2: MGHDK, SYGVNS. CDR3 in amino acids: CASSGLAGLSSYNEQFF. As DNA, the CDR3 is TGTGCCAGCAGTGGGCTAGCGGGACTTAGCTCCTACAATGAGCAGTTCTTC.

The chain joins TRBV30 to TRBJ2-5, with unresolved D. Per the germline V gene, CDR1 is GTSNPN and CDR2 is SVGIG (reference sequence). The CDR3 covers 12 residues. V lost 5 bases to trimming and J lost 5 bases, with 12 bases between them. CDR3 amino acids: CAWAVQRETQYF. CDR3 DNA sequence: TGTGCCTGGGCCGTTCAGAGGGAGACCCAGTACTTC.

This clone has more than one count but fewer than ten. The chain uses TRBV6-5 and TRBJ1-6, with D possibly being TRBD1 (5 bases). The CDR3 is 15 amino acids. Germline CDR1 MNHEY, CDR2 SVGAGI. V lost 6 bases and J lost 9, with 18 bases in between. The CDR3 DNA is TGTGCCAGCAGCAGCAGGGATCCTATAAGTTCACCCCTCCACTTT. Encoded protein: CASSSRDPISSPLHF.

A few counts support this clone. The chain joins TRBV5-1 to TRBJ2-3; TRBD2 matches at 8 bases. The CDR3 totals 15 residues. Germline assignment: CDR1 SGHRS and CDR2 YFSETQ. V gave up 3 bases and J gave up 1 base; unmatched junction bases: 4. CDR3 residues: CASSSTSEGTDTQYF. The CDR3 nucleotides read TGCGCCAGCAGCTCGACTAGCGAAGGCACAGATACGCAGTATTTT.

The chain couples TRBV2 to TRBJ2-1, with 12 nucleotides matching TRBD2. Germline CDR1 reads SNHLY; CDR2 reads FYNNEI. The CDR3 is 15 amino acids. J was trimmed by 9 bases and V by 4 bases; bases with no gene match: 7. CDR3 DNA: TGTGCCAGCAGTGGAACTAGCGGGAGGCAGGGTGAGCAGTTCTTC. This sequence encodes CASSGTSGRQGEQFF.

V is TRBV28 and J is TRBJ1-1; D gene ambiguous. From germline, CDR1 is MDHEN and CDR2 SYDVKM. The CDR3 spans 12 residues. Trimming took off 2 bases at V and 5 bases at J, with 6 bases between the two ends. CDR3 in amino acids: CASSLMRTEAFF. CDR3 bases: TGTGCCAGCAGTTTAATGAGGACTGAAGCTTTCTTT.